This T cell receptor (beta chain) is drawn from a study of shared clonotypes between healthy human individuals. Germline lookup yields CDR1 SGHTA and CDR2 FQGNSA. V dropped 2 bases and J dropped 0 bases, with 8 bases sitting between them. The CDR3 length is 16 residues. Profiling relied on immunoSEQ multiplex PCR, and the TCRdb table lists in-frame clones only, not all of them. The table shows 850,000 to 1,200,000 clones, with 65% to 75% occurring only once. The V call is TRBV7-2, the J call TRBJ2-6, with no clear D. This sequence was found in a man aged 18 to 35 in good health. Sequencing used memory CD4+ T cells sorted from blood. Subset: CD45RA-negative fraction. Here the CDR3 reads CASSLTSYSGANVLTF. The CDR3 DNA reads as TGTGCCAGCAGCTTAACTTCCTACTCTGGGGCCAACGTCCTGACTTTC.